These 21 T cell receptor beta chains were sequenced from one sample in a study of radiotherapy plus CTLA-4 blockade in lung cancer. Sequencing was performed with immunoSEQ multiplex PCR; in TCRdb, only in-frame clones are kept and a portion is missing. The sample includes some 50,000 clones, around 77% of them seen just once. The sample was peripheral blood, taken from a patient treated with radiotherapy plus ipilimumab. The receptor source for this set is a human donor with non-small cell lung cancer who had stable disease on radiotherapy plus ipilimumab.

The chain has TRBV27 and TRBJ1-1; D call uncertain. The germline V and J ends were trimmed by 8 bases and 6 bases, with 13 bases remaining between them. The CDR3 runs to 12 residues. Germline lookup yields CDR1 MNHEY and CDR2 SMNVEV (reference sequence). The DNA for the CDR3 is TGTGCCAGCGGATTAATAGGCGCTGAAGCTTTCTTT. This codes for CASGLIGAEAFF.

The chain has TRBV6-5 and TRBJ2-3; D unresolved. The germline V and J ends were trimmed by 0 bases and 5 bases, with 0 bases remaining between them. Germline lookup yields CDR1 MNHEY and CDR2 SVGAGI. This CDR3 is built from 11 residues. CDR3 region: CASSYSDTQYF. CDR3 bases: TGTGCCAGCAGTTACTCAGATACGCAGTATTTT.

The chain employs TRBV28 and TRBJ2-7; D not resolved. V was pared by 5 bases and J by 3 bases, with 8 bases between. Germline V gene data show CDR1 as MDHEN and CDR2 as SYDVKM. CDR3 length equals 12 residues. The CDR3: CASSPDGYEQYV. CDR3 bases: TGTGCCAGCAGTCCTGACGGCTACGAGCAGTACGTC.

The chain is built from TRBV28 and TRBJ2-2; 7 positions agree with TRBD1. Germline assignment: CDR1 MDHEN and CDR2 SYDVKM. With V trimmed by 9 bases and J by 3 bases, 7 bases remained unmatched. The CDR3 spans 14 residues. The CDR3 spells CASQGQAYTGELFF. The DNA of the CDR3 is TGTGCCAGTCAAGGACAGGCGTACACCGGGGAGCTGTTTTTT.

This chain links TRBV6-1 with TRBJ1-6; a weak D match, TRBD1 (6 bases). This CDR3 comprises 15 residues. Looked up from germline, CDR1 is MNHNS and CDR2 is SASEGT. The V end lost 6 bases, the J end lost 6 bases, and 15 bases lay between the germline ends. The CDR3 nucleotides are TGTGCCAGCAGGGTAACAGGGTTAGGTAATTCACCCCTCCACTTT. Protein: CASRVTGLGNSPLHF.

This chain uses TRBV19 with TRBJ1-2; D might be TRBD1 (6 bases). The CDR3 runs 16 residues. From germline, CDR1 is LNHDA and CDR2 SQIVND (reference sequence). Trimming took 6 bases from V and 4 from J, leaving 21 bases between them. In DNA form, the CDR3 reads TGTGCCAGTAGCCGGACGGGACACACCCTTTCCTATGGCTACACCTTC. Translation gives CASSRTGHTLSYGYTF.

The V and J genes are TRBV15 and TRBJ2-7, with D uncertain. V lost 1 base and J 6 bases, leaving 7 bases between the germline ends. Germline CDR1 and CDR2: LNHNV and YYDKDF (reference sequence). CDR3 length: 12 amino acids. The CDR3: CATSRGSREQYF. CDR3 sequence (DNA): TGTGCCACCAGCAGAGGGAGTCGCGAGCAGTACTTC.

V usage is TRBV2 and J usage is TRBJ2-1; tentatively, D is TRBD2 (6 bases). Trimming left V 6 bases short and J 9 bases short, with 15 bases between. This CDR3 region has 13 residues. Germline lookup yields CDR1 SNHLY and CDR2 FYNNEI. The CDR3 region has the DNA TGTGCCAGCAGCCAGACTAGTTGGGGTGAGCAGTTCTTC. Protein sequence: CASSQTSWGEQFF. Full variable domain (missing parts from reference TRBV2 and TRBJ2-1): EPEVTQTPSHQVTQMGQEVILRCVPISNHLYFYWYRQILGQKVEFLVSFYNNEISEKSEIFDDQFSVERPDGSNFTLKIRSTKLEDSAMYFCASSQTSWGEQFFGPGTRLTVL.

The table lists this clone with a count of one. The J gene is TRBJ2-7, the V gene TRBV14; no definite D call. Germline-derived CDR1 and CDR2 are SGHDN and FVKESK. The CDR3 length is 14 residues. V lost 0 bases to trimming and J lost 0 bases, with 6 bases between them. The CDR3 is CASSQDLVSYEQYF. Written as DNA, the CDR3 is TGTGCCAGCAGCCAAGATTTAGTCTCCTACGAGCAGTACTTC.

The chain has TRBV9 and TRBJ2-3; 7 nucleotides line up with TRBD1. Germline V gives CDR1 SGDLS, CDR2 YYNGEE. CDR3 length: 18 amino acids. J was trimmed by 2 bases and V by 4 bases; bases with no gene match: 16. CDR3 sequence: CASSSLLGRQGPTDTQYF. The CDR3 nucleotides are TGTGCCAGCAGCTCCCTCCTGGGGCGACAGGGCCCCACAGATACGCAGTATTTT.

This clone was picked up one time. The chain uses TRBV7-9 and TRBJ1-2; D is perhaps TRBD1 (5 bases). Germline V gives CDR1 SEHNR, CDR2 FQNEAQ (reference sequence). The CDR3 has 15 residues. The V and J ends lost 3 bases and 6 bases respectively, with 17 bases between them. CDR3 in amino acids: CASSFRVREGNGYTF. Here the CDR3 DNA reads TGTGCCAGCAGCTTCCGCGTACGGGAGGGGAATGGCTACACCTTC.

This chain's CDR3 is CASSLSPAGASYEQYF. The DNA of the CDR3 is TGTGCCAGCAGCTTATCCCCAGCGGGGGCATCCTACGAGCAGTACTTC. This chain links TRBV7-9 with TRBJ2-7; 8 nucleotides line up with TRBD2. CDR3 length: 16 amino acids. V shed 2 bases, J shed 1 base, and the junction held 7 bases outside the gene matches. Germline CDR1 SEHNR, CDR2 FQNEAQ (reference sequence).

The chain couples TRBV29-1 to TRBJ1-1; 7 nucleotides match TRBD1. The germline V gene encodes CDR1 SQVTM and CDR2 ANQGSEA. The CDR3 spans 13 residues. Trimming took 6 bases from V and 3 from J; bases not matched to a gene: 7. CDR3 DNA sequence: TGCAGCGTCCACAGGGGCGGGGACACTGAAGCTTTCTTT. Its translation: CSVHRGGDTEAFF.

The chain carries TRBV5-1 and TRBJ2-1, with 11 positions matching TRBD2. The CDR3 covers 16 residues. J was trimmed by 7 bases and V by 4 bases; bases with no gene match: 10. Germline V gene sequence: CDR1 SGHRS, CDR2 YFSETQ. The chain's CDR3 is CASSVVLAGGDNEQFF. In nucleotides, the CDR3 is TGCGCCAGCAGCGTCGTCCTAGCGGGGGGTGATAATGAGCAGTTCTTC.

This sequence joins TRBV7-9 and TRBJ2-2; possible D gene TRBD2, 7 bases. The germline CDR1 and CDR2 sequences are SEHNR and FQNEAQ (reference sequence). Trimming pared 6 bases from V and 0 bases from J, leaving 17 bases between. CDR3 length: 17 residues. The CDR3 DNA reads as TGTGCCAGCAGGGGGGGGACACTTCCCCCGAACACCGGGGAGCTGTTTTTT. Amino acid sequence: CASRGGTLPPNTGELFF.

The chain joins TRBV9 to TRBJ1-4, with D perhaps matching TRBD1 (5 bases). V was shortened by 0 bases and J by 5 bases, with 11 bases between the two germline ends. The CDR3 is made up of 15 amino acids. CDR1 SGDLS and CDR2 YYNGEE come from the germline V gene. The CDR3 DNA sequence: TGTGCCAGCAGCGTAGTGGGGGAAGCAAATGAAAAACTGTTTTTT. It is translated as CASSVVGEANEKLFF.

The rearrangement joins TRBV7-2 to TRBJ1-5, with D unresolved. This CDR3 spans 15 amino acids. V dropped 5 bases and J dropped 7 bases, with 18 bases sitting between them. Germline CDR1 is SGHTA and CDR2 is FQGNSA. The CDR3 coding sequence is TGTGCCAGCAGCCCCCTAGAAGCGGGCGGACAGCCCCAGCATTTT. Translating it yields CASSPLEAGGQPQHF. Full variable domain (remainder filled in from reference TRBV7-2 and TRBJ1-5): GAGVSQSPSNKVTEKGKDVELRCDPISGHTALYWYRQSLGQGLEFLIYFQGNSAPDKSGLPSDRFSAERTGGSVSTLTIQRTQQEDSAVYLCASSPLEAGGQPQHFGDGTRLSIL.

The chain links TRBV6-5 to TRBJ1-6; 9 nucleotides match TRBD1. Losses at the gene ends were 2 bases for V and 9 bases for J; bases not matched to a gene: 8. The CDR3 is made up of 16 amino acids. Germline V gene lookup returns CDR1 MNHEY and CDR2 SVGAGI. CDR3 sequence: CASSYTGQGYSSPLHF. The CDR3 nucleotides read TGTGCCAGCAGTTACACAGGACAGGGGTACAGTTCACCCCTCCACTTT.

This chain uses TRBV7-8 with TRBJ1-5; D might be TRBD1 (6 bases). This CDR3 spans 13 amino acids. Germline V gives CDR1 SGHVS, CDR2 FQNEAQ. V was pared by 5 bases and J by 2 bases, with 7 bases between. The CDR3 loop reads CASSPGGNQPQHF. The CDR3 DNA reads TGTGCCAGCAGCCCAGGGGGCAATCAGCCCCAGCATTTT.

This chain connects TRBV19 to TRBJ2-6; TRBD1 matches at 10 bases. CDR3 length: 20 residues. Germline lookup yields CDR1 LNHDA and CDR2 SQIVND (reference sequence). The junction had 10 bases not matched to a gene; V was cut back by 1 base and J by 1 base. The CDR3 region is CASSIGYGRTGGSGANVLTF. The DNA of the CDR3 is TGTGCCAGTAGTATAGGGTATGGGAGGACAGGGGGGTCTGGGGCCAACGTCCTGACTTTC.

This clone was recorded once. One end of the junction does not line up with germline, which may come from a read error. The V and J genes are TRBV7-9 and TRBJ2-7; 12 positions match TRBD2. The CDR3 is made up of 14 amino acids. From germline, CDR1 is SEHNR and CDR2 FQNEAQ (reference sequence). The CDR3 sequence: CASSLAGGPYEQYF. In nucleotides, the CDR3 is TGTGCCAGCAGCCTAGCGGGGGGGCCCTACGAGCAGTACTTC.